The 21 T cell receptor beta chains presented below share a single source sample, sequenced in a study of blood T cell repertoires in COVID-19. The method was immunoSEQ multiplex PCR; TCRdb's version includes in-frame clones alone and lacks a portion of them. Of about 210,000 clones in the sample, more than 70% are singletons; the top ten hold about 1.7%. The sequenced sample consisted of peripheral blood. The receptor set was obtained from a man aged 18 to 35 with active or convalescent COVID-19.

V is TRBV6-5 and J is TRBJ1-3; 7 bases align to TRBD1. This CDR3 spans 15 amino acids. The ends lost 5 bases at V and 4 bases at J; junction bases unmatched: 8. Germline assignment: CDR1 MNHEY and CDR2 SVGAGI. Written as DNA, the CDR3 is TGTGCCAGCAGTCAAACAACAGGGGAAGGAAACACCATATATTTT. Translated, it gives CASSQTTGEGNTIYF.

This clone has a single count. The chain is built from TRBV19 and TRBJ2-5, with 8 positions matching TRBD2. CDR1 is LNHDA, CDR2 SQIVND, per germline (reference sequence). With V trimmed by 1 base and J by 5 bases, 9 bases remained unmatched. The CDR3 runs 16 residues. The DNA of the CDR3 is TGTGCCAGTAGTATAGGGCCGGGACTAGGGGAGGAGACCCAGTACTTC. Its translation is CASSIGPGLGEETQYF.

The J gene is TRBJ2-3, the V gene TRBV2; TRBD1 aligns across 9 bases. CDR1 is SNHLY and CDR2 is FYNNEI in the germline V gene. V lost 8 bases and J lost 3; bases outside the gene matches: 6. The CDR3 loop spans 14 amino acids. This chain's CDR3 is CASAQGALTDTQYF. As DNA, the CDR3 is TGTGCCAGCGCACAGGGGGCGCTTACAGATACGCAGTATTTT.

This sequence joins TRBV5-1 and TRBJ2-1; maybe TRBD2 (5 bases). CDR3 length: 14 amino acids. Trimming took off 3 bases at V and 4 bases at J, with 11 bases between the two ends. CDR1 is SGHRS, CDR2 YFSETQ, per germline. The CDR3 sequence: CASSSADFYNEQFF. The CDR3 DNA reads TGCGCCAGCAGCTCCGCGGACTTTTACAATGAGCAGTTCTTC.

The genes are TRBV30 and TRBJ2-2; D is possibly TRBD1 (6 bases). The germline CDR1 and CDR2 sequences are GTSNPN and SVGIG (reference sequence). The CDR3 spans 15 residues. Trimming took off 2 bases at V and 5 bases at J, with 15 bases between the two ends. CDR3 DNA: TGTGCCTGGAGTCGAGGCAGGGGAGATACCGGGGAGCTGTTTTTT. Its protein product is CAWSRGRGDTGELFF.

The chain links TRBV19 to TRBJ2-3; tentative D call: TRBD2 (6 bases). This CDR3 is 15 amino acids long. The germline CDR1 and CDR2 sequences are LNHDA and SQIVND (reference sequence). Deletions cut 5 bases from V and 4 bases from J, with 16 bases between. The CDR3 loop is CASSLTSGDSDTQYF. The CDR3 coding sequence is TGTGCCAGTAGTCTCACATCGGGAGATTCAGATACGCAGTATTTT.

The rearrangement links TRBV2 to TRBJ2-5, with 7 bases fitting TRBD1. Trimming took 6 bases from V and 4 from J; bases not matched to a gene: 2. The CDR3 covers 12 residues. CDR1 SNHLY and CDR2 FYNNEI come from the germline V gene. The CDR3 here is CASRGQPETQYF. Here the CDR3 DNA reads TGTGCCAGCAGGGGACAGCCAGAGACCCAGTACTTC.

The V call is TRBV2, the J call TRBJ2-7; 9 bases agree with TRBD1. V lost 8 bases and J lost 6; bases outside the gene matches: 11. The CDR3 covers 14 residues. CDR1 is SNHLY, CDR2 FYNNEI, per germline. The CDR3 nucleotides read TGTGCCAGCCTGACGGAGACAGGGGGAAGCGAGCAGTACTTC. Translation: CASLTETGGSEQYF.

The V and J genes are TRBV19 and TRBJ1-6; 10 nucleotides match TRBD1. V shed 5 bases, J shed 10 bases, and the junction held 11 bases outside the gene matches. CDR3 length: 16 amino acids. The germline V gene encodes CDR1 LNHDA and CDR2 SQIVND (reference sequence). The CDR3 reads CASSPRGGQGRSPLHF. CDR3 sequence (DNA): TGTGCCAGTAGTCCCCGTGGGGGACAGGGGAGATCACCCCTCCACTTT.

This chain links TRBV28 with TRBJ2-7, with TRBD1 as a possible D gene (8 bases). Germline CDR1 and CDR2: MDHEN and SYDVKM. V was clipped by 6 bases and J by 2 bases, with 26 bases between them. The CDR3 consists of 18 residues. CDR3 coding DNA: TGTGCCAGCAGCTTAGACAGGGGATCCCTAGCGGATACCTACGAGCAGTACTTC. Its translation: CASSLDRGSLADTYEQYF. Full variable domain (remainder filled in from reference TRBV28 and TRBJ2-7): DVKVTQSSRYLVKRTGEKVFLECVQDMDHENMFWYRQDPGLGLRLIYFSYDVKMKEKGDIPEGYSVSREKKERFSLILESASTNQTSMYLCASSLDRGSLADTYEQYFGPGTRLTVT.

This clone was recorded only once. The V and J genes are TRBV5-1 and TRBJ2-2; 7 positions match TRBD2. V lost 0 bases to trimming and J lost 6 bases; unmatched junction nucleotides: 5. The CDR3 is made up of 15 amino acids. Germline V gene lookup returns CDR1 SGHRS and CDR2 YFSETQ. CDR3 loop: CASSLVLAEAGELFF. The CDR3 nucleotides read TGCGCCAGCAGCTTGGTGCTAGCGGAGGCCGGGGAGCTGTTTTTT.

The sample holds a few counts of this clone. This rearrangement joins TRBV4-2 to TRBJ2-1; 7 bases fit TRBD1. The germline V gene encodes CDR1 LGHNA and CDR2 YNFKEQ. The CDR3 totals 17 residues. The V and J ends lost 3 bases and 0 bases, in that order; junction bases with no gene match: 8. The CDR3 sequence: CASSQGDSTHSYNEQFF. CDR3 DNA: TGTGCCAGCAGCCAGGGGGACAGCACCCACTCCTACAATGAGCAGTTCTTC.

The V gene is TRBV7-9, the J gene TRBJ2-7; 7 bases are a match to TRBD1. Germline CDR1 and CDR2: SEHNR and FQNEAQ (reference sequence). V lost 9 bases to trimming and J lost 0 bases; unmatched junction nucleotides: 14. The CDR3 contains 16 residues. In nucleotides, the CDR3 is TGTGCCAGTGACACGCCTACACAGGGGATCTCCTACGAGCAGTACTTC. This translates into CASDTPTQGISYEQYF.

V usage is TRBV5-1 and J usage is TRBJ2-3; TRBD2 aligns across 10 bases. Per germline, CDR1 SGHRS and CDR2 YFSETQ. This CDR3 is 16 amino acids long. V shed 3 bases and J 2 bases; nucleotides not matched to a gene: 6. The CDR3 here is CASSWSGGADTDTQYF. In DNA form, the CDR3 reads TGCGCCAGCAGCTGGAGCGGGGGGGCCGACACAGATACGCAGTATTTT.

This clone was detected once. V is TRBV7-3 and J is TRBJ2-1; 7 nucleotides match TRBD2. Germline V gives CDR1 SGHTA, CDR2 FQGTGA. Trimming at V came to 1 base and at J to 4 bases, leaving 4 bases not matched to a gene. The CDR3 spans 15 residues. In DNA form, the CDR3 reads TGTGCCAGCAGCTTAATAGCGGGCGGATACAATGAGCAGTTCTTC. Amino acid sequence: CASSLIAGGYNEQFF.

Regarding this clone: The same CDR3 can be traced to other DNA sequences in this sample. The chain recombines TRBV7-9 with TRBJ1-5, with 12 bases identical to TRBD1. The length of the CDR3 is 15 residues. The V segment lost 5 bases and the J segment 5 bases; nucleotides outside the gene matches: 4. CDR1 is SEHNR, CDR2 FQNEAQ, per germline (reference sequence). In DNA, the CDR3 is TGTGCCAGCAGCCCCGGGACAGGGGGCTATCAGCCCCAGCATTTT. It encodes CASSPGTGGYQPQHF.

The chain carries TRBV5-4 and TRBJ2-1; 7 bases line up with TRBD2. The CDR3 runs 17 residues. V dropped 4 bases and J dropped 0; count of bases not matched to a gene: 10. Looked up from germline, CDR1 is SGHNT and CDR2 is YYREEE (reference sequence). The DNA for the CDR3 is TGTGCCAGCAGCAAGAGAAGAGCGGGGAACTCCTACAATGAGCAGTTCTTC. Amino acid sequence: CASSKRRAGNSYNEQFF.

This chain connects TRBV30 to TRBJ1-5; a weak D match, TRBD1 (6 bases). The CDR3 is made up of 16 amino acids. V lost 2 bases, J lost 3 bases, and 17 bases lay in between. Germline CDR1 is GTSNPN and CDR2 is SVGIG (reference sequence). This chain's CDR3 is CAWSLLGTTHNQPQHF. CDR3 nucleotide sequence: TGTGCCTGGAGTTTGCTCGGGACAACTCACAATCAGCCCCAGCATTTT.

This clone has only a few counts. V gene TRBV6-2 or TRBV6-3 combines with J gene TRBJ1-6; D is unresolved. The germline V gene has CDR1 MNHEY and CDR2 SVGEGT. V was trimmed by 5 bases and J by 7 bases, leaving 12 bases between them. CDR3 length: 14 residues. Here the CDR3 reads CASSLAIGNSPLHF. The DNA of the CDR3 is TGTGCCAGCAGTCTCGCCATCGGGAATTCACCCCTCCACTTT.

In its sample, this clone was seen once. V is TRBV3-1 (or the pseudogene TRBV3-2) and J is TRBJ1-1; 7 nucleotides align to TRBD1. With V trimmed by 6 bases and J by 4 bases, 8 bases remained unmatched. Per germline, CDR1 LGHDT and CDR2 YNNKEL (reference sequence). CDR3 length: 14 amino acids. The DNA of the CDR3 is TGTGCCAGCAGACGACAGGGTTCGGGCACTGAAGCTTTCTTT. It is translated as CASRRQGSGTEAFF.

This clone was observed once. The chain couples TRBV7-2 to TRBJ2-5, with D possibly TRBD2 on 5 matching bases. Trimming shortened V by 2 bases and J by 1 base, and 8 bases separated the two germline ends. The germline gives CDR1 SGHTA, CDR2 FQGNSA. The CDR3 consists of 14 residues. The CDR3 sequence is CASSLTGTQETQYF. The CDR3 DNA is TGTGCCAGCAGCTTAACGGGAACCCAAGAGACCCAGTACTTC. The full variable domain, in which reference TRBV7-2 and TRBJ2-5 provide the parts outside the CDR3, is GAGVSQSPSNKVTEKGKDVELRCDPISGHTALYWYRQSLGQGLEFLIYFQGNSAPDKSGLPSDRFSAERTGGSVSTLTIQRTQQEDSAVYLCASSLTGTQETQYFGPGTRLLVL.